This T cell receptor beta chain was found in a study of CD8+CD57+ T cells in acquired aplastic anemia. General study results and limits: Patients and controls shared twenty-nine CD8+ CDR3 sequences. The CD8+ Simpson's diversity of patients and controls was not significantly different.

For CDR3 and TCR beta VDJ profiling, genomic DNA was the template used. A single record per CDR3 protein comes from TCRdb applying MiXCR to the reads. The table includes around 68,000 distinct CDR3 sequences, 50% to 55% detected once. In germline, CDR1 is SGHAT, CDR2 FQNNGV. The CDR3 contains 16 residues. V lost 6 bases, J lost 3 bases, and 18 bases lay in between. This clonotype was observed a handful of times. What it recognizes is unknown. This may be a read error: a much more frequent sequence differs by one nucleotide. This sequence originates from a human donor in good health, serving as a control. Sequencing was performed on sorted CD4+, CD8+, or CD8+CD57+ T cells (not recorded which) from PBMCs. The chain carries TRBV11-2 and TRBJ2-1; D is perhaps TRBD2 (6 bases). The CDR3 DNA is TGTGCCAGCAGTAGTGGCGGGAATAGTCACTACAATGAGCAGTTCTTC. Translating gives CASSSGGNSHYNEQFF.